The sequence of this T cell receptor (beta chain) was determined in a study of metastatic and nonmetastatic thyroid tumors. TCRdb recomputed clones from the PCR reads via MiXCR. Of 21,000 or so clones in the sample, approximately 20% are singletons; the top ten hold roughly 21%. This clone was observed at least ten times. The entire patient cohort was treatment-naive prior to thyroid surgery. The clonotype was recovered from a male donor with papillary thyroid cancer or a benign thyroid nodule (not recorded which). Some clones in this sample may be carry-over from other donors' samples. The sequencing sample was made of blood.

This chain's CDR3 is CASSDSASTHTGELFF. Written as DNA, the CDR3 is TGTGCCAGCAGTGACTCCGCATCCACCCACACCGGGGAGCTGTTTTTT. J is TRBJ2-2 and V is TRBV6-4; D is unclear. The germline gives CDR1 MRHNA, CDR2 SNTAGT. The CDR3 contains 16 residues. V lost 0 bases and J 3 bases, leaving 11 bases between the germline ends.